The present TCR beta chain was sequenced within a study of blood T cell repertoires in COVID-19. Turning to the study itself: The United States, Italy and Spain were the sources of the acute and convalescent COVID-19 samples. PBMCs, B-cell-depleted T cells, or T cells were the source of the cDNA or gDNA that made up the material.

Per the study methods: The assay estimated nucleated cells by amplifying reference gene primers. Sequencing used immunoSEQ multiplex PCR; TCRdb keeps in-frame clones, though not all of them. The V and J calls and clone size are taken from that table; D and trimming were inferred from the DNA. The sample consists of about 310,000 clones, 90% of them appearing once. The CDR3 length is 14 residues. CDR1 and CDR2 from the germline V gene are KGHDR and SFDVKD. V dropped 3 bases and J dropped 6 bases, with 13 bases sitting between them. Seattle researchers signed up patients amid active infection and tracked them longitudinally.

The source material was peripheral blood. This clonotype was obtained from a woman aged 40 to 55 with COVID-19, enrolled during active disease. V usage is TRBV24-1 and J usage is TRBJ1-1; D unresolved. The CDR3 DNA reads TGTGCCACCAGTGATGCGCGGGTTGTTCCTGAAGCTTTCTTT. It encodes CATSDARVVPEAFF.